The sequence of this TCR beta chain was determined in a study of T cell changes during pregnancy in multiple sclerosis (dated by TCRdb to the late 2010s). Regarding the study in general: The study looked at changes in the T cell repertoire across pregnancy in women with multiple sclerosis.

CDR1 and CDR2, looked up from the germline V gene, are SGDLS and YYNGEE. Including cysteine and phenylalanine, the CDR3 has 17 amino acids. Just CDR3 DNA is preserved here, 51 bases in frame from base 1. Germline trimming amounts to 2 bases on V and 0 bases on J, with 8 as the count of junction bases outside the gene matches. The library was obtained by the immunoSEQ multiplex PCR assay. This immuneACCESS table, as held by TCRdb, lists in-frame sequences with V and J called but not all clones. Of the missing ones, under half trace to an unresolved V gene in checked studies; the others have no known cause. The sample table contains under 80,000 clones; only one count was recorded for approximately 92% of them. The top ten clonotypes cover approximately 2.1% of the sample. Of note for this clone: The target of this receptor is not known. No base quality values were provided; no much bigger clone lies one nucleotide off.

In this chain, TRBV9 is recombined with TRBJ1-1, with 9 bases aligning to TRBD1. This receptor was obtained from a female donor with multiple sclerosis, enrolled in a pregnancy study. The sequenced sample was peripheral blood, obtained before pregnancy. The CDR3 here reads CASSVFGTGPMNTEAFF. The nucleotide sequence is TGTGCCAGCAGCGTGTTCGGGACAGGGCCAATGAACACTGAAGCTTTCTTT. Where the CDR3 stops, the reference TRBV9 and TRBJ1-1 genes take over; the full variable domain is DSGVTQTPKHLITATGQRVTLRCSPRSGDLSVYWYQQSLDQGLQFLIQYYNGEERAKGNILERFSAQQFPDLHSELNLSSLELGDSALYFCASSVFGTGPMNTEAFFGQGTRLTVV.